Following are 18 T cell receptor beta chains from one sample sequenced in a study of blood T cell repertoires in COVID-19. Clones were sequenced by immunoSEQ multiplex PCR, and TCRdb holds only the in-frame ones, with some missing. In the table there are roughly 76,000 clones, roughly 87% of which are singletons. Sequenced: peripheral blood. These receptors all come from a man under 40 with acute or convalescent COVID-19.

The chain couples TRBV5-4 to TRBJ1-1; 7 bases align to TRBD1. V lost 5 bases and J lost 2; bases outside the gene matches: 6. The V gene's germline CDR1 is SGHNT and CDR2 YYREEE (reference sequence). CDR3 length equals 14 residues. Here the CDR3 reads CASRPGTANTEAFF. Written as DNA, the CDR3 is TGTGCCAGCAGACCCGGGACAGCCAACACTGAAGCTTTCTTT.

J is TRBJ2-1 and V is TRBV11-1; 7 positions agree with TRBD1. Losses at the gene ends were 5 bases for V and 4 bases for J; bases not matched to a gene: 11. The CDR3 is made up of 16 amino acids. CDR1 and CDR2 from the germline V gene are SGHAT and FQDESV (reference sequence). CDR3: CASSPRDRARYNEQFF. CDR3 nucleotides: TGTGCCAGCAGCCCTAGAGACAGGGCTCGTTACAATGAGCAGTTCTTC.

The chain employs TRBV6-2 or TRBV6-3 and TRBJ1-5, with D perhaps TRBD1 (6 bases). Germline V gene sequence: CDR1 MNHEY, CDR2 SVGEGT. Trimming took off 2 bases at V and 7 bases at J, with 9 bases between the two ends. The CDR3 loop spans 13 amino acids. This chain's CDR3 is CASSYRGTQPQHF. In nucleotides, the CDR3 is TGTGCCAGCAGTTACAGGGGGACCCAGCCCCAGCATTTT.

The chain recombines TRBV18 with TRBJ1-5; perhaps TRBD1 as D (5 bases). CDR3 length: 16 residues. The germline V gene encodes CDR1 KGHSH and CDR2 LQKENI. V lost 3 bases and J lost 5, with 17 bases in between. CDR3 loop: CASSPQDKRPDQPQHF. CDR3 DNA sequence: TGTGCCAGCTCACCTCAGGACAAAAGACCCGATCAGCCCCAGCATTTT. Full variable domain (remainder filled in from reference TRBV18 and TRBJ1-5): NAGVMQNPRHLVRRRGQEARLRCSPMKGHSHVYWYRQLPEEGLKFMVYLQKENIIDESGMPKERFSAEFPKEGPSILRIQQVVRGDSAAYFCASSPQDKRPDQPQHFGDGTRLSIL.

The table lists this clone with a count of one. The gene calls are TRBV28 and TRBJ2-1; TRBD2 matches 8 bases. The germline gives CDR1 MDHEN, CDR2 SYDVKM. This CDR3 contains 15 residues. J was trimmed by 7 bases and V by 2 bases; bases with no gene match: 7. The CDR3 DNA sequence: TGTGCCAGCAGTTTAACGGGAGGGCCGGGGAATGAGCAGTTCTTC. Translated: CASSLTGGPGNEQFF.

This clone was counted between two and nine times. The CDR3 loop is CASKFSGREAYEQYF. As DNA, the CDR3 is TGTGCCAGCAAATTTAGCGGGCGGGAGGCCTACGAGCAGTACTTC. V is TRBV3-1 (or the pseudogene TRBV3-2) and J is TRBJ2-7; 8 nucleotides align to TRBD2. The germline CDR1 and CDR2 sequences are LGHDT and YNNKEL (reference sequence). This CDR3 spans 15 amino acids. Unmatched junction bases numbered 10, after V lost 7 bases and J lost 2 bases.

This rearrangement joins TRBV29-1 to TRBJ2-5; tentatively, D is TRBD1 (6 bases). The V end lost 2 bases, the J end lost 5 bases, and 18 bases lay between the germline ends. The germline gives CDR1 SQVTM, CDR2 ANQGSEA. The CDR3 loop spans 15 amino acids. CDR3: CSVELSPWGQETQYF. In DNA, the CDR3 is TGCAGCGTTGAACTCAGCCCCTGGGGGCAGGAGACCCAGTACTTC.

V is TRBV11-2 and J is TRBJ1-1; the D gene is possibly TRBD1 (5 bases). The CDR3 length is 14 residues. V lost 1 base and J 4 bases, leaving 10 bases between the germline ends. Looked up from germline, CDR1 is SGHAT and CDR2 is FQNNGV. For the CDR3, the DNA is TGTGCCAGCAGCTTAGGGAGGGGACGCACTGAAGCTTTCTTT. Translating gives CASSLGRGRTEAFF.

This chain joins TRBV7-2 and TRBJ2-1, with D possibly matching TRBD2 (5 bases). Per the germline V gene, CDR1 is SGHTA and CDR2 is FQGNSA. This CDR3 has 15 residues. Deletions cut 3 bases from V and 2 bases from J, with 11 bases between. This CDR3 reads CASSFGRGTYNEQFF. The CDR3 coding sequence is TGTGCCAGCAGCTTTGGACGGGGAACCTACAATGAGCAGTTCTTC.

The V gene is TRBV20-1, the J gene TRBJ2-5; D possibly corresponds to TRBD1 (6 bases). Looked up from germline, CDR1 is DFQATT and CDR2 is SNEGSKA (reference sequence). V lost 6 bases and J lost 7, with 15 bases in between. This CDR3 is 12 amino acids long. The CDR3 region has the DNA TGCAGTGCGAGTGACAGGATCGGGACCCAGTACTTC. As protein: CSASDRIGTQYF.

V usage is TRBV12-3 or TRBV12-4 and J usage is TRBJ1-5; D not resolved. Trimming left V 6 bases short and J 6 bases short, with 12 bases between. The CDR3 totals 13 residues. DNA of the CDR3: TGTGCCAGCAGGGCCTCGACGGGTCAGCCCCAGCATTTT. Amino acids: CASRASTGQPQHF.

The chain links TRBV7-8 to TRBJ2-7; 7 bases fit TRBD1. The J segment lost 8 bases and the V segment lost 5 bases, leaving 3 bases of the junction unmatched. The CDR3 covers 11 residues. Germline V gene data show CDR1 as SGHVS and CDR2 as FQNEAQ. The DNA of the CDR3 is TGTGCCAGCAGCGTGACAGGGAAGCAGTACTTC. It translates to CASSVTGKQYF.

The chain joins TRBV5-1 to TRBJ2-5; unclear D gene. The germline CDR1 and CDR2 sequences are SGHRS and YFSETQ. Trimming stripped 2 bases from V and 4 bases from J, with 12 bases between. The CDR3 runs 14 residues. Here the CDR3 reads CASSLSSGRETQYF. CDR3 nucleotides: TGCGCCAGCAGCTTATCGAGTGGTCGAGAGACCCAGTACTTC.

The chain couples TRBV2 to TRBJ1-5; D is unclear. V gave up 2 bases and J gave up 4 bases, with 12 bases separating them. The CDR3 is 15 residues long. Germline V gene data show CDR1 as SNHLY and CDR2 as FYNNEI. The CDR3 DNA is TGTGCCAGCAGTGAAAGTTTCGCCAGGAATCAGCCCCAGCATTTT. Its protein product is CASSESFARNQPQHF.

The CDR3 region has the DNA TGTGCCGGTCGACTAGCGGGAGACAATGAGCAGTTCTTC. It is translated as CAGRLAGDNEQFF. The chain has TRBV30 and TRBJ2-1; 12 bases align to TRBD2. V gave up 8 bases and J gave up 5 bases; unmatched junction bases: 4. The CDR3 contains 13 residues. Per the germline V gene, CDR1 is GTSNPN and CDR2 is SVGIG (reference sequence). Looking up the rest from reference TRBV30 and TRBJ2-1 gives the full variable domain: SQTIHQWPATLVQPVGSPLSLECTVEGTSNPNLYWYRQAAGRGLQLLFYSVGIGQISSEVPQNLSASRPQDRQFILSSKKLLLSDSGFYLCAGRLAGDNEQFFGPGTRLTVL.

The rearrangement links TRBV5-4 to TRBJ2-7; tentative D call: TRBD1 (5 bases). V dropped 0 bases and J dropped 2 bases, with 15 bases sitting between them. The CDR3 runs 16 residues. Germline V CDR1 and CDR2: SGHNT, YYREEE (reference sequence). CDR3 DNA: TGTGCCAGCAGCTTGGGGCTTCCAGGGCCGACCTACGAGCAGTACTTC. This sequence encodes CASSLGLPGPTYEQYF.

J is TRBJ2-1 and V is TRBV18; maybe TRBD1 (5 bases). The CDR3 spans 15 residues. V lost 7 bases to trimming and J lost 3 bases, with 16 bases between them. Germline V lookup: CDR1 KGHSH, CDR2 LQKENI. The chain's CDR3 is CASFQGQPGYNEQFF. The CDR3 bases are TGTGCCAGCTTTCAGGGCCAACCAGGCTACAATGAGCAGTTCTTC.

The rearrangement uses TRBV7-9 and TRBJ1-1, with D uncertain. The ends were cut back, 6 bases at V and 8 bases at J, with 4 bases in the middle. The CDR3 runs to 9 residues. Germline V gives CDR1 SEHNR, CDR2 FQNEAQ (reference sequence). The CDR3 spells CASSSEAFF. CDR3 bases: TGTGCCAGCAGTTCAGAAGCTTTCTTT. Full variable domain (missing parts from reference TRBV7-9 and TRBJ1-1): DTGVSQNPRHKITKRGQNVTFRCDPISEHNRLYWYRQTLGQGPEFLTYFQNEAQLEKSRLLSDRFSAERPKGSFSTLEIQRTEQGDSAMYLCASSSEAFFGQGTRLTVV.